This TCR beta chain was identified in a study of beta chain features in type 1 diabetes. Study outcomes and limitations: A cDNA-based sequencing approach could over-represent cells with high TCR expression. VDJ junctions sequenced from type 1 diabetes patients showed fewer insertions and more deletions. The similarity of naive, central memory and Treg TCRB repertoires appeared greater among patients than among healthy donors. People with Type 1 diabetes carried modestly yet significantly shorter TCRB CDR3s in all four CD4+ subsets.

Concerning this clone itself: Its antigen is undetermined.

CDR1 and CDR2 from the germline V gene are MGHDK and SYGVNS. The CDR3 has 13 amino acids. V shed 3 bases and J 7 bases; nucleotides not matched to a gene: 2. Every isolated RNA sample was fully reverse transcribed, so sequencing captured expressed TCRB transcripts. About 3.6 million reads per sample on average were obtained from naive, central memory and regulatory T cell samples. The repertoire was sequenced with immunoSEQ multiplex PCR; TCRdb's copy has only in-frame clones and lacks some. Of about 650,000 clones listed, over 10% are singletons. The clonotype originates from a young man with type 1 diabetes. V usage is TRBV25-1 and J usage is TRBJ2-3; 9 nucleotides align to TRBD1. The sample was naive CD4+ T cells from blood. The CDR3 nucleotides are TGTGCCAGCAGTGAGGACAGGGGTTATACGCAGTATTTT. Translating gives CASSEDRGYTQYF.